The 3 T cell receptor beta chains given below trace back to one sample, sequenced in a study of Ad26.COV2.S vaccination and SARS-CoV-2 variants. Treatment defined: 15 to 20 received Ad26.COV2.S at low or high dose, single or two shots; about five received placebo; per-sample allocation not given. Sampling was done on day 63 after the first vaccine or placebo injection. Only in-frame clones appear in the TCRdb table, and some are missing; sequencing was by immunoSEQ multiplex PCR. The profile shows approximately 400,000 clones, 83% of them singletons. Sample: peripheral blood, taken in a trial of Ad26.COV2.S vaccine versus placebo. Receptor source: a person aged 18-65 years who received the Ad26.COV2.S COVID-19 vaccine or a placebo.

The chain couples TRBV6-5 to TRBJ2-7, with unresolved D. Trimming stripped 7 bases from V and 6 bases from J, with 13 bases between. CDR1 MNHEY and CDR2 SVGAGI come from the germline V gene. The CDR3 is 12 amino acids. Here the CDR3 DNA reads TGTGCCAGCACCCGAGCAGCCGGCGAGCAGTACTTC. Translated, it gives CASTRAAGEQYF.

J is TRBJ1-5 and V is TRBV29-1; possible D gene TRBD1, 6 bases. Trimming removed 5 bases from V and 0 bases from J, with 20 bases in between. This CDR3 has 17 residues. Per germline, CDR1 SQVTM and CDR2 ANQGSEA. CDR3 in amino acids: CSVSGAGDLYSNQPQHF. CDR3 sequence (DNA): TGCAGCGTTTCGGGGGCAGGGGACCTTTATAGCAATCAGCCCCAGCATTTT. Full variable domain (outside the CDR3, taken from reference TRBV29-1 and TRBJ1-5): SAVISQKPSRDICQRGTSLTIQCQVDSQVTMMFWYRQQPGQSLTLIATANQGSEATYESGFVIDKFPISRPNLTFSTLTVSNMSPEDSSIYLCSVSGAGDLYSNQPQHFGDGTRLSIL.

The chain couples TRBV24-1 to TRBJ2-5; 13 nucleotides agree with TRBD2. Germline CDR1 is KGHDR and CDR2 is SFDVKD. V shed 9 bases and J 3 bases; nucleotides not matched to a gene: 9. The CDR3 sequence is 16 residues long. DNA of the CDR3: TGTGCCACCGGGGCTCCACTAGCGGGAGGGAAAGAGACCCAGTACTTC. Translating gives CATGAPLAGGKETQYF.